This T cell receptor (beta chain) was documented in a study of T cells in Graves' hyperthyroidism and ophthalmopathy. The ends lost 4 bases at V and 3 bases at J; junction bases unmatched: 7. In germline, CDR1 is SGHNT, CDR2 YYREEE (reference sequence). The CDR3 spans 16 residues. Uncontrolled infections, other autoimmune diseases, pregnancy or lactation led to exclusion of patients. Thyroid ultrasound and orbital computed tomography, with clinical symptoms and serum thyroxine and TRAb, informed diagnoses. Study conclusions and caveats: Blood also carried most thyroid clonotypes expanded above 0.001. In validation, the model predicted ophthalmopathy. These predictions came a median roughly 6.5 months before onset.

TCR beta CDR3 regions were amplified from RNA transcripts. In the first-round RT-PCR of the TCR CDR3, the HTBI primer set was used. From the multiplex PCR reads, TCRdb called clonotypes with MiXCR, one entry per CDR3 protein. The sample has hundreds of thousands of distinct CDR3 sequences, 16% seen once. Turning to this clonotype: The target antigen is unknown.

The TCR sequence derives from a woman between 35 and 50 years old with Graves' ophthalmopathy. Sequencing was performed on blood. The V gene is TRBV5-4, the J gene TRBJ2-7; 13 bases align to TRBD2. The CDR3 DNA reads as TGTGCCAGCAGCCCGGGACTAGCGGGGTCATACTACGAGCAGTACTTC. It encodes CASSPGLAGSYYEQYF.